The subject of this entry is one T cell receptor beta chain. These data belong to a study of blood T cells in healthy people across ages. From germline, CDR1 is SEHNR and CDR2 FQNEAQ (reference sequence). This CDR3 spans 13 amino acids. Trimming left V 8 bases short and J 2 bases short, with 7 bases between. Primers used in a second PCR of about 7 to 11 cycles were a sample-barcoded 5' primer and a J-beta primer mix. Each cDNA molecule was tagged by a template-switch adaptor that had 12 random nucleotides. Each CDR3 protein gets one entry after TCRdb re-called the 5' RACE reads with MiXCR. The data show over 1,500,000 distinct CDR3 sequences, just under 50% seen once. Per individual sample, total RNA of at least 6 micrograms was extracted.

This receptor was identified in a woman aged 40 to 49 in good health. Sequencing was done on a sample of blood. This chain uses TRBV7-9 with TRBJ2-6; D remains ambiguous. The CDR3 bases are TGTGCCAGCCCGGGCACTGGGGCCAACGTCCTGACTTTC. This encodes CASPGTGANVLTF. The full variable domain, its missing parts supplied by reference TRBV7-9 and TRBJ2-6, is DTGVSQNPRHKITKRGQNVTFRCDPISEHNRLYWYRQTLGQGPEFLTYFQNEAQLEKSRLLSDRFSAERPKGSFSTLEIQRTEQGDSAMYLCASPGTGANVLTFGAGSRLTVL.